The 32 T cell receptor beta chains below all came from one sample that was sequenced in a study of post-analysis software for immune sequencing data. Libraries were made from TCR beta cDNA, and they carried unique molecular identifiers. One entry per CDR3 protein results from TCRdb running MiXCR on the PCR reads. The table shows hundreds of thousands of distinct CDR3 sequences, with around 60% occurring only once. Which antigens these TCRs recognize remains unknown. Study findings and constraints: When patients were compared with controls, about five TRBV segments were more frequent, TRBV5-6, TRBV5-1 and TRBV20-1 among them.

Sequenced: blood. These receptors were obtained from a girl aged 2 to 9 with multiple sclerosis.

This clonotype was found a few times. The chain employs TRBV29-1 and TRBJ2-3; D remains unclear. V lost 7 bases, J lost 2 bases, and 10 bases lay in between. The CDR3 loop spans 12 amino acids. Germline V CDR1 and CDR2: SQVTM, ANQGSEA. The CDR3 DNA follows: TGCAGCGGGGTCCCAATCACAGATACGCAGTATTTT. This encodes CSGVPITDTQYF.

This clonotype was counted between two and nine times. The chain couples TRBV7-8 to TRBJ2-3; 9 bases are shared with TRBD1. Germline V lookup: CDR1 SGHVS, CDR2 FQNEAQ. This CDR3 has 17 residues. Losses at the gene ends were 2 bases for V and 5 bases for J; bases not matched to a gene: 11. For the CDR3, the DNA is TGTGCCAGCAGCTTACTAGGACAGGGGCCCGTAGGAGATACGCAGTATTTT. It translates to CASSLLGQGPVGDTQYF.

The chain is built from TRBV3-1 and TRBJ2-7; D unresolved. Germline V lookup: CDR1 LGHDT, CDR2 YNNKEL (reference sequence). The CDR3 runs to 13 residues. Trimming cost V 0 bases and J 6 bases, with 9 bases left between them. CDR3 nucleotides: TGTGCCAGCAGCCAAGATTTATCCCGCGAGCAGTACTTC. Translation: CASSQDLSREQYF.

The chain uses TRBV4-1 and TRBJ2-6; TRBD1 agrees at 7 bases. The germline V gene encodes CDR1 MGHRA and CDR2 YSYEKL. V was clipped by 0 bases and J by 12 bases; unmatched bases: 8. This CDR3 has 15 amino acids. CDR3 sequence reads: CASSQDDRVGSVLTF. CDR3 DNA sequence: TGCGCCAGCAGCCAAGATGACAGGGTAGGCTCCGTCCTGACTTTC.

This clonotype came up a few times. The chain is built from TRBV5-1 and TRBJ2-3; TRBD1 is a possible D gene (5 bases). The CDR3 runs 20 residues. Between the trimmed V and J ends, which lost 1 base and 1 base, there was a span of 25 bases. The germline gives CDR1 SGHRS, CDR2 YFSETQ. CDR3 nucleotides: TGCGCCAGCAGCTTGCAGGGAATGCGTATTGGATCGTCCCGCACAGATACGCAGTATTTT. Translated: CASSLQGMRIGSSRTDTQYF.

J is TRBJ2-7 and V is TRBV10-3; possible D gene TRBD1, 6 bases. V was pared by 6 bases and J by 5 bases, with 14 bases between. The CDR3 runs 13 residues. In germline, CDR1 is ENHRY, CDR2 SYGVKD. This CDR3 is CAIRGTSSNEQYF. In nucleotides, the CDR3 is TGTGCCATCAGGGGGACATCTTCGAACGAGCAGTACTTC.

This clonotype was detected only a few times. The CDR3 DNA sequence: TGTGCCAGCAGCCGGGACAGGGGATGGAACGAGCAGTACTTC. This translates into CASSRDRGWNEQYF. The V gene is TRBV5-6, the J gene TRBJ2-5; 10 bases are shared with TRBD1. The J call may be in error: the DNA end matches TRBJ2-7 better. The germline V gene has CDR1 SGHDT and CDR2 YYEEEE. The CDR3 sequence is 14 residues long.

The chain recombines TRBV11-2 with TRBJ2-1; possible D gene TRBD2, 6 bases. The CDR3 loop spans 16 amino acids. Germline CDR1 and CDR2: SGHAT and FQNNGV. Trimming removed 3 bases from V and 0 bases from J, with 12 bases in between. The chain's CDR3 is CASSFQGLSSYNEQFF. The CDR3 DNA follows: TGTGCCAGCAGCTTCCAAGGACTAAGCTCCTACAATGAGCAGTTCTTC. Full variable domain (remainder filled in from reference TRBV11-2 and TRBJ2-1): EAGVAQSPRYKIIEKRQSVAFWCNPISGHATLYWYQQILGQGPKLLIQFQNNGVVDDSQLPKDRFSAERLKGVDSTLKIQPAKLEDSAVYLCASSFQGLSSYNEQFFGPGTRLTVL.

Details on this clonotype: The junction and the germline gene differ at one end; a read error may be behind it. The chain has TRBV9 and TRBJ1-2; weak D call: TRBD1 (6 bases). Per the germline V gene, CDR1 is SGDLS and CDR2 is YYNGEE. This CDR3 spans 15 amino acids. For the CDR3, the DNA is TGCGCCAGCAGCCCCCCACGGGGGCCTATCTATGGCTACACCTTC. Its translation: CASSPPRGPIYGYTF.

This clonotype has a handful of counts. The V and J genes are TRBV6-2 or TRBV6-3 and TRBJ2-5; D not certain. The CDR3 has 13 amino acids. The V end lost 0 bases, the J end lost 5 bases, and 7 bases lay between the germline ends. Germline CDR1 reads MNHEY; CDR2 reads SVGEGT. CDR3 sequence reads: CASSYSGLETQYF. The CDR3 nucleotides read TGTGCCAGCAGTTACTCAGGGTTGGAGACCCAGTACTTC.

The chain carries TRBV20-1 and TRBJ2-3; D not certain. Germline CDR1 and CDR2: DFQATT and SNEGSKA (reference sequence). V lost 3 bases, J lost 3 bases, and 16 bases lay in between. The CDR3 contains 15 residues. The CDR3 reads CSARGLRHVTDTQYF. DNA for the CDR3: TGCAGTGCTAGGGGCCTGCGGCATGTAACAGATACGCAGTATTTT.

This clonotype has just a few counts. The CDR3 is CASSLEGQADTQYF. The CDR3 DNA reads TGCGCCAGCAGCTTGGAAGGCCAAGCAGATACGCAGTATTTT. The chain joins TRBV5-1 to TRBJ2-3; D not certain. CDR1 SGHRS and CDR2 YFSETQ come from the germline V gene. The CDR3 has 14 amino acids. Trimming removed 0 bases from V and 4 bases from J, with 9 bases in between. Drawing the rest from reference TRBV5-1 and TRBJ2-3, the complete variable domain is KAGVTQTPRYLIKTRGQQVTLSCSPISGHRSVSWYQQTPGQGLQFLFEYFSETQRNKGNFPGRFSGRQFSNSRSEMNVSTLELGDSALYLCASSLEGQADTQYFGPGTRLTVL.

CDR3 nucleotides: TGTGCCAGCAACACAGGGAGTGAAAAACTGTTTTTT. Its translation: CASNTGSEKLFF. This sequence joins TRBV6-6 and TRBJ1-4, with a possible D match to TRBD1 (6 bases). The CDR3 runs to 12 residues. Trimming removed 7 bases at V and 7 bases at J, with 10 bases between. Germline assignment: CDR1 MNHNY and CDR2 SVGAGI (reference sequence).

Notes on this clonotype: A junction end diverges from the germline sequence, so it may reflect a read error. As DNA, the CDR3 is TGTGCCAGCAGCCTATCCGGGACCTCCTGCAATGAGCAGTTCTTC. As protein: CASSLSGTSCNEQFF. The gene calls are TRBV7-8 and TRBJ2-1, with D perhaps TRBD1 or TRBD2 (5 bases each). The CDR3 contains 15 residues. The germline gives CDR1 SGHVS, CDR2 FQNEAQ.

The chain recombines TRBV5-1 with TRBJ2-7; TRBD1 might be the D (6 bases). From germline, CDR1 is SGHRS and CDR2 YFSETQ. The CDR3 covers 14 residues. V lost 2 bases and J 5 bases, leaving 14 bases between the germline ends. CDR3 region: CASSLGQTSNEQYF. In DNA form, the CDR3 reads TGCGCCAGCAGCTTAGGACAGACGTCTAACGAGCAGTACTTC.

The V and J genes are TRBV5-1 and TRBJ2-1; weak D call: TRBD2 (6 bases). The CDR3 has 15 amino acids. The germline V and J ends were trimmed by 1 base and 1 base, with 9 bases remaining between them. Looked up from germline, CDR1 is SGHRS and CDR2 is YFSETQ. As DNA, the CDR3 is TGCGCCAGCAGCTTGAGAGGGAGGTCCTACAATGAGCAGTTCTTC. Encoded protein: CASSLRGRSYNEQFF.

This clonotype was counted only a few times. The chain couples TRBV20-1 to TRBJ2-4; D perhaps matches TRBD2 (5 bases). Trimming pared 3 bases from V and 5 bases from J, leaving 11 bases between. The CDR3 sequence is 13 residues long. The germline CDR1 and CDR2 sequences are DFQATT and SNEGSKA (reference sequence). The CDR3 here is CSARDGVENIQYF. DNA for the CDR3: TGCAGTGCTAGGGACGGGGTGGAAAACATTCAGTACTTC.

The chain carries TRBV6-5 and TRBJ1-2; 8 positions agree with TRBD1. With V trimmed by 2 bases and J by 3 bases, 2 bases remained unmatched. The CDR3 totals 14 residues. Germline CDR1 and CDR2: MNHEY and SVGAGI. The CDR3 region is CASSYADRDYGYTF. The CDR3 nucleotides are TGTGCCAGCAGTTACGCGGACAGGGACTATGGCTACACCTTC.

The CDR3 sequence: CASSLSHRGYEQYF. The DNA of the CDR3 is TGTGCCAGCAGCTTGAGCCACAGGGGCTACGAGCAGTACTTC. The chain employs TRBV7-9 and TRBJ2-7; 7 bases match TRBD1. Germline CDR1 SEHNR, CDR2 FQNEAQ (reference sequence). The CDR3 totals 14 residues. After removal of 3 bases from V and 3 bases from J, the junction contained 5 bases not matched to a gene.

This clonotype was observed a single time. This is likely a read error, given that the CDR3 carries no conserved phenylalanine or tryptophan at its end. The V gene is TRBV7-8, the J gene TRBJ2-1, with a tentative D call TRBD2 (7 bases). Per the germline V gene, CDR1 is SGHVS and CDR2 is FQNEAQ. Trimming shortened V by 2 bases and J by 4 bases, and 12 bases separated the two germline ends. The CDR3 is made up of 15 amino acids. The DNA of the CDR3 is TGTGCCAGCAGCTTATCGGGGGGCCGGTACAATGAGCAGTTCTTA. Protein product: CASSLSGGRYNEQFL.

The chain has TRBV5-1 and TRBJ2-5; a possible D gene is TRBD1 (6 bases). This CDR3 is built from 13 residues. The V end lost 3 bases, the J end lost 5 bases, and 11 bases lay between the germline ends. CDR1 is SGHRS, CDR2 YFSETQ, per germline. As DNA, the CDR3 is TGCGCCAGCAGCTGGAACAGGGTCGAGACCCAGTACTTC. Its translation is CASSWNRVETQYF.

The gene calls are TRBV20-1 and TRBJ1-2; 7 bases map to TRBD1. Per germline, CDR1 DFQATT and CDR2 SNEGSKA (reference sequence). The trim removed 3 bases at V and 1 base at J, leaving 5 bases unmatched. CDR3 length: 14 residues. The CDR3 sequence is CSARGDSINYGYTF. CDR3 in DNA: TGCAGTGCTAGGGGGGACAGCATTAACTATGGCTACACCTTC.

This clonotype was detected once. V is TRBV10-3 and J is TRBJ1-2, with D unclear. V lost 1 base and J lost 4, with 10 bases in between. The V gene's germline CDR1 is ENHRY and CDR2 SYGVKD. The CDR3 runs 14 residues. This CDR3 reads CAISEWAGSYGYTF. For the CDR3, the DNA is TGTGCCATCAGTGAGTGGGCCGGCTCCTATGGCTACACCTTC.

This clonotype was recorded only once. The chain combines TRBV7-9 with TRBJ1-1, with D possibly TRBD1 on 5 matching bases. Germline V gene data show CDR1 as SEHNR and CDR2 as FQNEAQ (reference sequence). The V end lost 5 bases, the J end lost 2 bases, and 18 bases lay between the germline ends. The CDR3 sequence is 16 residues long. The CDR3 sequence: CASSIGSRGANTEAFF. Written as DNA, the CDR3 is TGTGCCAGCAGCATAGGTTCGAGAGGGGCCAACACTGAAGCTTTCTTT.

The chain couples TRBV5-1 to TRBJ2-5; tentatively, D is TRBD1 or TRBD2 (5 bases each). Germline loops: CDR1 SGHRS, CDR2 YFSETQ. V was shortened by 3 bases and J by 2 bases, with 17 bases between the two germline ends. The CDR3 extends over 16 amino acids. This chain's CDR3 is CASSSPGLLGQETQYF. DNA for the CDR3: TGCGCCAGCAGCTCCCCGGGGCTTCTGGGGCAAGAGACCCAGTACTTC.

The chain links TRBV20-1 to TRBJ1-1; no clear D gene. V dropped 4 bases and J dropped 4 bases, with 16 bases sitting between them. The CDR3 sequence is 14 residues long. In germline, CDR1 is DFQATT, CDR2 SNEGSKA (reference sequence). The CDR3 DNA sequence: TGCAGTGCTAATGGCCGGGGATCAGGCACTGAAGCTTTCTTT. Translated, it gives CSANGRGSGTEAFF.

About this clonotype: Sequence at one end of the junction differs from germline and may be a read error. The rearrangement links TRBV7-2 to TRBJ2-1, with 8 bases identical to TRBD2. Germline V CDR1 and CDR2: SGHTA, FQGNSA. This CDR3 has 15 residues. Written as DNA, the CDR3 is TGTGCCAGCAGCAAAGGCCCCGGGGGGGCCAATCAGCAGTTCTTC. Amino acid sequence: CASSKGPGGANQQFF.

The genes are TRBV15 and TRBJ1-3; D unclear. The CDR3 length is 14 residues. Germline values: CDR1 LNHNV, CDR2 YYDKDF (reference sequence). Trimming stripped 4 bases from V and 0 bases from J, with 7 bases between. The CDR3 sequence is CATSNADSGNTIYF. The CDR3 region has the DNA TGTGCCACCAGCAACGCGGACTCTGGAAACACCATATATTTT.

The chain carries TRBV7-9 and TRBJ2-1; a possible D gene is TRBD1 (5 bases). Trimming pared 4 bases from V and 5 bases from J, leaving 15 bases between. CDR3 length equals 15 residues. From germline, CDR1 is SEHNR and CDR2 FQNEAQ (reference sequence). The CDR3 region is CASSSSDSINNEQFF. Here the CDR3 DNA reads TGTGCCAGCAGCTCCTCAGACAGTATCAACAATGAGCAGTTCTTC.

This sequence joins TRBV7-2 and TRBJ2-4; D is unclear. The last part of the DNA fits TRBJ2-7 better; the J call may be wrong. The CDR3 has 11 residues. CDR1 and CDR2 from the germline V gene are SGHTA and FQGNSA. CDR3 sequence reads: CASSLISEQYF. The DNA for the CDR3 is TGTGCCAGCAGCTTAATCTCCGAGCAGTACTTC.

The V and J genes are TRBV7-7 and TRBJ2-1; 11 bases align to TRBD2. The CDR3 runs to 16 residues. In germline, CDR1 is SSHAT, CDR2 FNYEAQ (reference sequence). The ends lost 5 bases at V and 7 bases at J; junction bases unmatched: 10. This CDR3 reads CASSTTLAGGRNEQFF. DNA of the CDR3: TGTGCCAGCAGCACTACTCTAGCGGGGGGAAGGAATGAGCAGTTCTTC.

This rearrangement joins TRBV18 to TRBJ2-1; a possible D gene is TRBD2 (5 bases). The V gene's germline CDR1 is KGHSH and CDR2 LQKENI. CDR3 length: 16 residues. Trimming stripped 1 base from V and 6 bases from J, with 16 bases between. The CDR3 reads CASSPLGFSGSNEQFF. The DNA for the CDR3 is TGTGCCAGCTCACCACTAGGTTTTTCGGGATCCAATGAGCAGTTCTTC.